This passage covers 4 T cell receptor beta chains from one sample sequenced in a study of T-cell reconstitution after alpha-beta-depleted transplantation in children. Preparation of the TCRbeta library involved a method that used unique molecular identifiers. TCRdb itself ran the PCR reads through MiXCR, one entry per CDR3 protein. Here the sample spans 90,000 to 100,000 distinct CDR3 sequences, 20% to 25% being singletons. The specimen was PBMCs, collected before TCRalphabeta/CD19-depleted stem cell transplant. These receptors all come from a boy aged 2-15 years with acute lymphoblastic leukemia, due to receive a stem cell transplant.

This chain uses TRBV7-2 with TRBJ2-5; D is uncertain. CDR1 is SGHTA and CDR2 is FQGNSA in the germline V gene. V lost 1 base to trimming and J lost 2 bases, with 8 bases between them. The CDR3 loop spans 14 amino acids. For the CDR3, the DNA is TGTGCCAGCAGCTTAGATGCCAGGCAAGAGACCCAGTACTTC. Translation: CASSLDARQETQYF.

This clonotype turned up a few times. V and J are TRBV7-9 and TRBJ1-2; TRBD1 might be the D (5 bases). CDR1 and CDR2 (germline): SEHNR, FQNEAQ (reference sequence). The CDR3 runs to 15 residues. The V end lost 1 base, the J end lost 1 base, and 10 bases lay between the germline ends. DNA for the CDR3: TGTGCCAGCAGCTTAGGCAGGGAATTTAACTATGGCTACACCTTC. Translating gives CASSLGREFNYGYTF.

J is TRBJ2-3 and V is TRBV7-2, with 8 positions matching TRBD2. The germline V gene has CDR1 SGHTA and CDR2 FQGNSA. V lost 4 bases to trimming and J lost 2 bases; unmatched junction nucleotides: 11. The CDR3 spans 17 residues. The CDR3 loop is CASSSRISGAFTDTQYF. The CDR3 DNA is TGTGCCAGCAGCTCTCGTATTAGCGGGGCGTTCACAGATACGCAGTATTTT.

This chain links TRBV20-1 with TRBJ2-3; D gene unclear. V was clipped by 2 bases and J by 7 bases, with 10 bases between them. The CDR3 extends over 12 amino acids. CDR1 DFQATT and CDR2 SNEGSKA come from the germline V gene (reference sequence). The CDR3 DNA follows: TGCAGTGCTAGACTGGGAATGAATACGCAGTATTTT. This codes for CSARLGMNTQYF.